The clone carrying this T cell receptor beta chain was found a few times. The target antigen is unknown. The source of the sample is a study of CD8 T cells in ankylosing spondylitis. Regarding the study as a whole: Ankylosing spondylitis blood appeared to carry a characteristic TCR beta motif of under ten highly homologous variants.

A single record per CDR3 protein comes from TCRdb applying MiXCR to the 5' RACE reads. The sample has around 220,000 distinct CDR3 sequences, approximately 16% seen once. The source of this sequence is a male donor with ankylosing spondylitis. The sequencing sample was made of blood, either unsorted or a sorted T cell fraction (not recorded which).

The CDR3 protein is CASSQVLGINQPQHF. The CDR3 DNA reads TGTGCCAGCAGCCAAGTATTGGGGATCAATCAGCCCCAGCATTTT. The J gene is TRBJ1-5, the V gene TRBV4-2, with D uncertain. The CDR3 runs 15 residues. V lost 1 base, J lost 3 bases, and 10 bases lay in between. Germline CDR1 and CDR2: LGHNA and YNFKEQ.